This T cell receptor beta chain was sequenced during a study of regulatory T cells in long-lasting Graves disease (dated by TCRdb to the early 2020s). Notes on the research overall: Persistent Graves' disease was defined as persistently positive TSH receptor autoantibodies together with antithyroid drug treatment for over 5 years. Persistent Graves' disease patients were compared with newly diagnosed Graves' disease patients by peripheral blood TCR sequencing and RNA sequencing. The study took place in China and was registered as a clinical trial. TCR sequencing covered 13 persistent and 20 or so newly diagnosed Graves' disease patients, around 35 samples in total. In the clinical cohort, patients with persistent Graves' disease had used antithyroid drugs for an average of about 10.3 years. Overall study results and their limits: Preferential use of TRBV28, TRBJ1-2 and TRBJ2-5 was observed in persistent disease, whereas TRBV20-1 and TRBJ2-1 were favored in newly diagnosed disease. A larger number of public clonotypes was shared among persistent patients (more than 2,500) than among newly diagnosed patients (roughly 970). Sequencing and analysis were limited to the TCR beta chain. Compared with newly diagnosed patients, persistent Graves' disease patients had lower TCR Shannon entropy and fewer highly expanded clones, which suggests clonal expansion. The authors acknowledged the small sample size as a limitation that may reduce accuracy. Peripheral blood alone was examined, since thyroid tissue, which constituted the primary lesion, could not be accessed.

Regarding this clonotype: Its specific antigen is unknown. No quality values exist for individual bases; no much larger clone is one base distant.

The time point label, read with the paper, signifies: persistent/refractory GD, antithyroid drugs over 5 years with positive TRAb. RNA was extracted from PBMCs in TRIzol for both TCR sequencing and RNA sequencing. Graves' disease was diagnosed according to American Thyroid Association guidelines. Patients for the study were recruited at an endocrinology department in Xi'an, China. Each patient gave 8.5 to 9.5 milliliters of peripheral blood, collected in an EDTA anticoagulant tube. Ficoll Paque Plus density gradient separation was used to isolate PBMCs, and no further T cell sorting was performed. An Agilent 2100 Bioanalyzer and agarose gel were used to check RNA quality, and a NanoDrop 2000 was used to measure RNA concentration. Libraries were built with multiplex PCR. The sequencer was an Illumina HiSeq 4000. To build TCR beta libraries, CDR3 regions were amplified by Arm-PCR using iRepertoire HTBI primers. Before sequencing, the PCR products underwent gel purification. Processing in the source paper ran as follows. Gene usage analysis of CDR3 amino acid clonotypes used the 62 TRBV and more than 13 TRBJ segments found across samples. Filtered high-quality paired reads were merged into contigs using COPE and FqMerger. Contigs were aligned with BLAST to IMGT TRBV, TRBD and TRBJ reference genes, and CDR3 was defined per IMGT. Clonotypes above 0.1% frequency were classified as highly expanded clones. Shannon entropy served as the measure of repertoire diversity, while the Gini coefficient captured V-J evenness. Public clonotypes were defined as clonotypes shared by more than one individual. Clones were called with MiXCR by TCRdb after fastp trimmed the public reads at Q25, and only in-frame beta chains were retained. For every CDR3 protein sequence, its rows merge into one entry that carries the most common genes and DNA. These V and J calls derive from TCRdb rather than the authors' analysis. The table for this sample lists some 450,000 distinct CDR3 sequences; about 20% of them were counted only once. In total, the top ten clones hold roughly a quarter of the sample.

CDR1 is given as MNHNS and CDR2 as SASEGT, both from the germline V gene. The CDR3 measures 17 amino acids from cysteine to phenylalanine. Just the 51-base CDR3 DNA is kept, in frame starting at base 1. The trim is 6 bases for V and 0 bases for J, with a gap of 20 bases between the germline ends. This specimen consisted of peripheral blood mononuclear cells (PBMCs), obtained when the disease was refractory, from a patient treated with antithyroid drugs. The receptor's source is a female donor with Graves disease. The V and J genes are TRBV6-1 and TRBJ2-5; the D gene cannot be named for sure. CDR3 loop: CASSLARWASYQETQYF. The DNA reads as follows: TGTGCCAGCAGCCTTGCCCGCTGGGCCTCGTACCAAGAGACCCAGTACTTC.